Reported below is one TCR beta chain. The data were obtained in a study of identical twins. V was cut by 0 bases and J by 3 bases, with 5 bases left in between. CDR3 length equals 14 residues. Germline V gene lookup returns CDR1 LGHNA and CDR2 YSLEER. TCRdb re-analysed the 5' RACE reads in MiXCR, keeping a single row per CDR3 protein. This sample yields 450,000 or so distinct CDR3 sequences, of which about 18% are seen a single time; 12% belongs to the top ten. The sample comprised naive T cells sorted from blood. The chain has TRBV4-3 and TRBJ2-2; D remains ambiguous. The TCR originated in a man aged 50-60 years in good health. CDR3 residues: CASSQDPHTGELFF. Written as DNA, the CDR3 is TGCGCCAGCAGCCAAGATCCCCACACCGGGGAGCTGTTTTTT.